This passage covers 32 T cell receptor beta chains from one sample sequenced in a study of OX40 agonist ivuxolimab in advanced cancers. Profiled with immunoSEQ multiplex PCR; TCRdb holds only in-frame clones, not every one. The sample shows 55,000 to 70,000 clones, roughly 85% of them seen only once. Here the sequenced sample was CD4+ or CD8+ T cells sorted from blood, taken in a trial of the OX40 agonist ivuxolimab. These receptors came from an adult with an advanced solid tumor such as melanoma, head and neck, liver or kidney cancer.

The CDR3 coding sequence is TGTGCCAGCAGAGACTCCGGGACACGGAGCTCTGGAAACACCATATATTTT. This gives the protein CASRDSGTRSSGNTIYF. The chain carries TRBV2 and TRBJ1-3; D is possibly TRBD1 (6 bases). The germline gives CDR1 SNHLY, CDR2 FYNNEI. V was cut by 6 bases and J by 0 bases, with 18 bases left in between. CDR3 size: 17 residues. Supplemented by reference TRBV2 and TRBJ1-3, the full variable domain reads EPEVTQTPSHQVTQMGQEVILRCVPISNHLYFYWYRQILGQKVEFLVSFYNNEISEKSEIFDDQFSVERPDGSNFTLKIRSTKLEDSAMYFCASRDSGTRSSGNTIYFGEGSWLTVV.

V usage is TRBV11-3 and J usage is TRBJ2-3, with a possible D match to TRBD2 (5 bases). The V and J ends lost 1 base and 2 bases respectively, with 10 bases between them. This CDR3 region has 15 residues. CDR1 and CDR2 (germline): SGHNT, YENEEA. CDR3 in amino acids: CASSLGGVHTDTQYF. In DNA form, the CDR3 reads TGTGCCAGCAGCTTAGGGGGAGTCCACACAGATACGCAGTATTTT.

This clone was detected only once. V is TRBV28 and J is TRBJ2-5; 12 nucleotides line up with TRBD2. The V and J ends lost 10 bases and 13 bases, in that order; junction bases with no gene match: 19. From germline, CDR1 is MDHEN and CDR2 SYDVKM. The CDR3 contains 15 residues. CDR3 residues: CATETPSGRVGARYF. CDR3 coding DNA: TGTGCCACCGAGACACCTAGCGGGAGGGTGGGGGCTAGGTACTTC.

The chain employs TRBV7-9 and TRBJ2-3; D call uncertain. The germline V and J ends were trimmed by 0 bases and 2 bases, with 15 bases remaining between them. This CDR3 contains 17 residues. Germline V gene sequence: CDR1 SEHNR, CDR2 FQNEAQ (reference sequence). In DNA form, the CDR3 reads TGTGCCAGCAGCTTAGCGATCGCCTCCCCGTTCACAGATACGCAGTATTTT. This translates into CASSLAIASPFTDTQYF.

This chain connects TRBV6-5 to TRBJ2-2, with D unresolved. Trimming took 2 bases from V and 4 from J, leaving 11 bases between them. The CDR3 sequence is 15 residues long. Germline CDR1 is MNHEY and CDR2 is SVGAGI. In nucleotides, the CDR3 is TGTGCCAGCAGTTACCGGGCCCTGGGCACCGGGGAGCTGTTTTTT. Protein: CASSYRALGTGELFF.

The chain uses TRBV7-2 and TRBJ1-6; D not certain. Looked up from germline, CDR1 is SGHTA and CDR2 is FQGNSA. V dropped 1 base and J dropped 9 bases, with 7 bases sitting between them. There are 13 residues in the CDR3. CDR3 amino acids: CASSLGGFSPLHF. CDR3 DNA: TGTGCCAGCAGCTTAGGGGGTTTTTCACCCCTCCACTTT.

This rearrangement joins TRBV9 to TRBJ2-2, with D maybe TRBD2 (6 bases). Trimming stripped 3 bases from V and 0 bases from J, with 12 bases between. This CDR3 contains 16 residues. CDR1 SGDLS and CDR2 YYNGEE come from the germline V gene. This CDR3 reads CASSAPRLANTGELFF. CDR3 in DNA: TGTGCCAGCAGCGCACCCCGACTAGCGAACACCGGGGAGCTGTTTTTT.

The chain employs TRBV11-3 and TRBJ2-1; D possibly uses TRBD1 or TRBD2 (5 bases each). V was trimmed by 1 base and J by 10 bases, leaving 11 bases between them. CDR1 is SGHNT and CDR2 is YENEEA in the germline V gene. The CDR3 loop spans 13 amino acids. CDR3 sequence: CASSLVGVGEQFF. The CDR3 DNA reads as TGTGCCAGCAGCTTAGTGGGGGTAGGGGAGCAGTTCTTC.

This clone is a singleton in its sample. The chain employs TRBV18 and TRBJ2-5; D may be TRBD1 or TRBD2 (5 bases each). Germline V gene sequence: CDR1 KGHSH, CDR2 LQKENI. This CDR3 region has 13 residues. V gave up 3 bases and J gave up 4 bases, with 9 bases separating them. Written as DNA, the CDR3 is TGTGCCAGCTCACCCTTTGGGGGAGAGACCCAGTACTTC. Amino acids: CASSPFGGETQYF.

This chain joins TRBV6-6 and TRBJ2-7, with D perhaps matching TRBD1 (6 bases). V lost 7 bases, J lost 0 bases, and 16 bases lay in between. This CDR3 contains 15 residues. CDR1 and CDR2 (germline): MNHNY, SVGAGI (reference sequence). The CDR3 loop reads CASTKHDRSSYEQYF. The CDR3 DNA follows: TGTGCCAGCACCAAGCACGACAGGAGCTCCTACGAGCAGTACTTC.

V is TRBV15 and J is TRBJ1-1; 8 nucleotides match TRBD1. This CDR3 has 15 amino acids. Per the germline V gene, CDR1 is LNHNV and CDR2 is YYDKDF (reference sequence). With V trimmed by 2 bases and J by 4 bases, 6 bases remained unmatched. The CDR3 is CATSRSGTGGTEAFF. The CDR3 DNA follows: TGTGCCACCAGCAGATCTGGGACAGGCGGCACTGAAGCTTTCTTT.

The chain couples TRBV19 to TRBJ2-5; D is possibly TRBD2 (5 bases). From germline, CDR1 is LNHDA and CDR2 SQIVND (reference sequence). The V gene lost 8 bases and the J gene lost 0 bases, with 22 bases spanning the gap. The CDR3 sequence is 17 residues long. CDR3 bases: TGTGCCAGTTGGAGTGAGGGCGCCGACTCCGACCAAGAGACCCAGTACTTC. It encodes CASWSEGADSDQETQYF.

As regards this clone: This specimen includes other DNA sequences encoding the same CDR3. This chain joins TRBV28 and TRBJ2-7; TRBD2 agrees at 14 bases. J lost 3 bases, V lost 2 bases, and 0 bases had no gene match. The germline CDR1 and CDR2 sequences are MDHEN and SYDVKM. This CDR3 comprises 15 residues. CDR3 sequence: CASSLGTSGSYEQYF. CDR3 nucleotide sequence: TGTGCCAGCAGTTTAGGGACTAGCGGGAGCTACGAGCAGTACTTC.

The chain recombines TRBV6-5 with TRBJ2-3; 9 bases map to TRBD2. From germline, CDR1 is MNHEY and CDR2 SVGAGI. Trimming cost V 2 bases and J 5 bases; bases outside gene matches: 5. This CDR3 contains 15 residues. CDR3 nucleotides: TGTGCCAGCAGTTACCAGACTAGCGGTGGAGATACGCAGTATTTT. Translated: CASSYQTSGGDTQYF.

CDR3 region: CASGGVLTDTQYF. The CDR3, as DNA: TGTGCCTCCGGGGGCGTCCTCACAGATACGCAGTATTTT. The chain recombines TRBV6-5 with TRBJ2-3, with D possibly called TRBD1 or TRBD2 (6 bases each). Trimming pared 11 bases from V and 2 bases from J, leaving 14 bases between. The germline V gene has CDR1 MNHEY and CDR2 SVGAGI. The CDR3 has 13 residues.

The chain joins TRBV5-5 to TRBJ2-2, with 7 bases identical to TRBD2. In germline, CDR1 is SGHKS, CDR2 YYEKEE (reference sequence). The CDR3 runs to 16 residues. Trimming removed 0 bases from V and 7 bases from J; junction bases left unmatched: 9. The CDR3 nucleotides are TGTGCCAGCAGCTTGGTGGGGACTACAGGATTCGGGGAGCTGTTTTTT. This encodes CASSLVGTTGFGELFF.

V is TRBV7-8 and J is TRBJ1-3; D is unclear. CDR3 length equals 16 residues. Germline V lookup: CDR1 SGHVS, CDR2 FQNEAQ. The V and J ends lost 6 bases and 2 bases respectively, with 17 bases between them. The CDR3 DNA reads as TGTGCCAGCAGGTTGGCTACAGCAGGAGCTGGAAACACCATATATTTT. Protein: CASRLATAGAGNTIYF.

V is TRBV19 and J is TRBJ1-5, with TRBD1 identical over 11 bases. The germline gives CDR1 LNHDA, CDR2 SQIVND (reference sequence). The CDR3 is 15 amino acids. Trimming took 7 bases from V and 6 from J; bases not matched to a gene: 8. This CDR3 reads CASTFGTGGSQPQHF. CDR3 in DNA: TGTGCCAGTACTTTTGGGACAGGGGGAAGTCAGCCCCAGCATTTT.

This clone came up once. This rearrangement joins TRBV6-5 to TRBJ1-1; D possibly corresponds to TRBD1 (6 bases). The V and J ends lost 5 bases and 3 bases respectively, with 13 bases between them. The CDR3 is 14 residues long. The germline CDR1 and CDR2 sequences are MNHEY and SVGAGI. CDR3 loop: CASSPRQADTEAFF. The CDR3, as DNA: TGTGCCAGCAGTCCCCGACAGGCTGACACTGAAGCTTTCTTT.

This clone occurred a few times. This sequence joins TRBV30 and TRBJ1-3, with D possibly matching TRBD1 (6 bases). Trimming shortened V by 1 base and J by 0 bases, and 7 bases separated the two germline ends. Germline V gene lookup returns CDR1 GTSNPN and CDR2 SVGIG (reference sequence). The CDR3 loop spans 14 amino acids. CDR3 DNA sequence: TGTGCCTGGAGTGCCAGGGGCTCTGGAAACACCATATATTTT. Amino acid sequence: CAWSARGSGNTIYF.

The chain joins TRBV30 to TRBJ2-7, with D perhaps matching TRBD2 (6 bases). CDR1 is GTSNPN, CDR2 SVGIG, per germline (reference sequence). CDR3 length: 12 amino acids. The ends were cut back, 2 bases at V and 3 bases at J, with 8 bases in the middle. The DNA of the CDR3 is TGTGCCTGGAGTCAGGGAGGCTACGAGCAGTACTTC. Protein sequence: CAWSQGGYEQYF. Together with reference TRBV30 and TRBJ2-7, the CDR3 gives the full variable domain: SQTIHQWPATLVQPVGSPLSLECTVEGTSNPNLYWYRQAAGRGLQLLFYSVGIGQISSEVPQNLSASRPQDRQFILSSKKLLLSDSGFYLCAWSQGGYEQYFGPGTRLTVT.

J is TRBJ2-7 and V is TRBV28, with D possibly TRBD1 on 6 matching bases. This CDR3 comprises 14 residues. Trimming stripped 3 bases from V and 6 bases from J, with 15 bases between. Germline CDR1 and CDR2: MDHEN and SYDVKM. CDR3 region: CASSLPRSRGEQYF. CDR3 coding DNA: TGTGCCAGCAGTTTGCCCCGTAGCAGGGGCGAGCAGTACTTC. The entire variable domain, with the rest obtained from reference TRBV28 and TRBJ2-7, is as follows: DVKVTQSSRYLVKRTGEKVFLECVQDMDHENMFWYRQDPGLGLRLIYFSYDVKMKEKGDIPEGYSVSREKKERFSLILESASTNQTSMYLCASSLPRSRGEQYFGPGTRLTVT.

The V call is TRBV7-2, the J call TRBJ2-5; perhaps D is TRBD1 or TRBD2 (5 bases each). The V and J ends lost 1 base and 4 bases respectively, with 16 bases between them. The CDR3 is 16 amino acids. Germline V gene sequence: CDR1 SGHTA, CDR2 FQGNSA. For the CDR3, the DNA is TGTGCCAGCAGCTTAGAAGGGACCGGGGTTGCAGAGACCCAGTACTTC. Protein product: CASSLEGTGVAETQYF. The whole variable domain, filled in from reference TRBV7-2 and TRBJ2-5, reads GAGVSQSPSNKVTEKGKDVELRCDPISGHTALYWYRQSLGQGLEFLIYFQGNSAPDKSGLPSDRFSAERTGGSVSTLTIQRTQQEDSAVYLCASSLEGTGVAETQYFGPGTRLLVL.

The gene calls are TRBV5-8 and TRBJ2-2; unclear D gene. Deletions cut 5 bases from V and 3 bases from J, with 14 bases between. This CDR3 has 15 amino acids. Germline assignment: CDR1 SGHTS and CDR2 YDEGEE. CDR3 region: CASSRPPRDTGELFF. The CDR3 bases are TGTGCCAGCAGTCGACCCCCACGGGACACCGGGGAGCTGTTTTTT.

For the CDR3, the DNA is TGCGCCAGCAGCTCAACCGGGACAGGGCTCTATGGCTACACCTTC. Translating gives CASSSTGTGLYGYTF. The chain joins TRBV5-1 to TRBJ1-2, with 9 positions matching TRBD1. The CDR3 consists of 15 residues. CDR1 and CDR2 from the germline V gene are SGHRS and YFSETQ. V was clipped by 3 bases and J by 4 bases; unmatched bases: 7.

A single count supports this clone. The chain carries TRBV29-1 and TRBJ2-1; D not certain. V was clipped by 6 bases and J by 0 bases, with 6 bases between them. This CDR3 has 12 amino acids. Germline V lookup: CDR1 SQVTM, CDR2 ANQGSEA. CDR3 nucleotide sequence: TGCAGCGTGAGAGCCTCCTACAATGAGCAGTTCTTC. Its protein is CSVRASYNEQFF.

The chain carries TRBV2 and TRBJ2-3; 11 bases fit TRBD2. V gave up 7 bases and J gave up 4 bases; unmatched junction bases: 7. The CDR3 consists of 15 residues. Germline CDR1 is SNHLY and CDR2 is FYNNEI. DNA of the CDR3: TGTGCCAGCACCCCACTAGCGGGAGCGGCAGATACGCAGTATTTT. This encodes CASTPLAGAADTQYF.

The rearrangement joins TRBV6-1 to TRBJ1-2; no clear D gene. CDR3 size: 12 residues. Deletions cut 1 base from V and 4 bases from J, with 4 bases between. Germline V gene sequence: CDR1 MNHNS, CDR2 SASEGT. The CDR3 nucleotides read TGTGCCAGCAGTGAAGGGCCCTATGGCTACACCTTC. It specifies CASSEGPYGYTF.

The rearrangement uses TRBV7-3 and TRBJ1-3; perhaps TRBD1 as D (5 bases). The CDR3 contains 15 residues. V was shortened by 5 bases and J by 0 bases, with 11 bases between the two germline ends. The V gene's germline CDR1 is SGHTA and CDR2 FQGTGA. The CDR3 here is CASSLGRASGNTIYF. The CDR3 region has the DNA TGTGCCAGCAGCCTGGGCAGGGCCTCTGGAAACACCATATATTTT.

The chain employs TRBV6-6 and TRBJ2-5; the D gene is possibly TRBD2 (5 bases). This CDR3 has 15 amino acids. CDR1 MNHNY and CDR2 SVGAGI come from the germline V gene (reference sequence). V lost 5 bases and J lost 1, with 14 bases in between. CDR3 loop: CASSLGRGTQETQYF. CDR3 coding DNA: TGTGCCAGCAGTCTAGGACGGGGAACCCAAGAGACCCAGTACTTC.

This chain uses TRBV6-5 with TRBJ2-5; possible D gene TRBD1, 6 bases. The V and J ends lost 10 bases and 3 bases respectively, with 9 bases between them. The CDR3 contains 11 residues. Per germline, CDR1 MNHEY and CDR2 SVGAGI. DNA for the CDR3: TGTGCCACACAGGGAAAAGAGACCCAGTACTTC. Residues: CATQGKETQYF.

This clone has just one count. V usage is TRBV21-1 and J usage is TRBJ1-5. TRBV21-1 is noted as a pseudogene. The CDR3 has 17 amino acids. The CDR3 loop reads CASSKRPMGGGDQPQHF. The CDR3 region has the DNA TGTGCCAGCAGCAAAAGGCCCATGGGTGGGGGGGATCAGCCCCAGCATTTT.